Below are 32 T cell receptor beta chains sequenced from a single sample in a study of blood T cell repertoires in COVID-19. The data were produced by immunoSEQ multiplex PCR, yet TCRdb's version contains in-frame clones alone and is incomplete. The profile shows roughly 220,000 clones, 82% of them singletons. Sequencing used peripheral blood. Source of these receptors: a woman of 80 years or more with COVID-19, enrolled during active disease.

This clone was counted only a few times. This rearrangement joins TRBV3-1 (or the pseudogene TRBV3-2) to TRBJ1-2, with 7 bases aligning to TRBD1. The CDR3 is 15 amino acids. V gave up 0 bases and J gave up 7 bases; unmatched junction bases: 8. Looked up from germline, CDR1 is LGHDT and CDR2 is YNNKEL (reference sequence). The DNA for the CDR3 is TGTGCCAGCAGCCAAGATGAGGGGGCTTCAAGTGGCTACACCTTC. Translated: CASSQDEGASSGYTF.

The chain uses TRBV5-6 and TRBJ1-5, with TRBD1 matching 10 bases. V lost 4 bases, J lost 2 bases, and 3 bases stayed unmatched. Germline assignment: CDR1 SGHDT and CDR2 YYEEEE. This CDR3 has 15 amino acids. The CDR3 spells CASSLTGGRNQPQHF. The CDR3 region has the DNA TGTGCCAGCAGCCTGACAGGGGGCCGCAATCAGCCCCAGCATTTT.

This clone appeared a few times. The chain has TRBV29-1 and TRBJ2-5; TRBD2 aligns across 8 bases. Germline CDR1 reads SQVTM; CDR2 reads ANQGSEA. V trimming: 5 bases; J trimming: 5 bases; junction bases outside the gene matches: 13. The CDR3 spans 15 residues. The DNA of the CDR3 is TGCAGCGTTCCCCCGCCAGGCGGGGGGAGGGAGACCCAGTACTTC. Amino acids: CSVPPPGGGRETQYF.

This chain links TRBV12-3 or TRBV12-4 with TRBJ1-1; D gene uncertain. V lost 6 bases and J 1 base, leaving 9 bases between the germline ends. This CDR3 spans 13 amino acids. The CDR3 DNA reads TGTGCCAGCAGGGTTAGACAGAACACTGAAGCTTTCTTT. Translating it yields CASRVRQNTEAFF.

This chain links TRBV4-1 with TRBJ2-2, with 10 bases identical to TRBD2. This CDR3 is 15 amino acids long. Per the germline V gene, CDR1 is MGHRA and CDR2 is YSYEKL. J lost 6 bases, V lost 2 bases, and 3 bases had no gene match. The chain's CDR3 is CASSQLLAGAGELFF. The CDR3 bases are TGCGCCAGCAGCCAACTCCTAGCGGGAGCCGGGGAGCTGTTTTTT.

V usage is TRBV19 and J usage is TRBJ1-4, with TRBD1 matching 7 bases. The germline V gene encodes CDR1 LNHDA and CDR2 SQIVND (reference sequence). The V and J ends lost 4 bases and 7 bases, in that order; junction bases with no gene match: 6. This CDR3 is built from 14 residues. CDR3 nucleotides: TGTGCCAGTAGTACAAACAGGGGTGGTGAAAAACTGTTTTTT. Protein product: CASSTNRGGEKLFF. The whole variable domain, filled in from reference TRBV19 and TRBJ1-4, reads DGGITQSPKYLFRKEGQNVTLSCEQNLNHDAMYWYRQDPGQGLRLIYYSQIVNDFQKGDIAEGYSVSREKKESFPLTVTSAQKNPTAFYLCASSTNRGGEKLFFGSGTQLSVL.

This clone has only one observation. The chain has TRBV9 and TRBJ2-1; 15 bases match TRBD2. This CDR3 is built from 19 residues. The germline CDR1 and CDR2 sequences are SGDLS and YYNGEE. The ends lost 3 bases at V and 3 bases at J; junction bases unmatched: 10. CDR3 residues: CASSGGGLAGGLNYNEQFF. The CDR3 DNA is TGTGCCAGCAGCGGCGGAGGACTAGCGGGGGGGTTAAACTACAATGAGCAGTTCTTC.

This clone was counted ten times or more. CDR3 DNA: TGTGCCAGCGGGCAACCAGGTGAAGCTTTCTTT. Amino acid sequence: CASGQPGEAFF. The V gene is TRBV6-6, the J gene TRBJ1-1; D gene uncertain. The CDR3 loop spans 11 amino acids. The V end lost 8 bases, the J end lost 7 bases, and 11 bases lay between the germline ends. Germline V CDR1 and CDR2: MNHNY, SVGAGI (reference sequence).

CDR3: CSVPEDSYGYTF. The CDR3 nucleotides read TGCAGCGTTCCAGAGGACTCCTATGGCTACACCTTC. The chain has TRBV29-1 and TRBJ1-2, with D uncertain. V was clipped by 5 bases and J by 4 bases, with 11 bases between them. Germline V gene lookup returns CDR1 SQVTM and CDR2 ANQGSEA. The CDR3 sequence is 12 residues long. Looking up the rest from reference TRBV29-1 and TRBJ1-2 gives the full variable domain: SAVISQKPSRDICQRGTSLTIQCQVDSQVTMMFWYRQQPGQSLTLIATANQGSEATYESGFVIDKFPISRPNLTFSTLTVSNMSPEDSSIYLCSVPEDSYGYTFGSGTRLTVV.

This CDR3 reads CASSYRSLGEGSYGYTF. CDR3 nucleotide sequence: TGTGCCAGCAGTTACCGATCGCTGGGGGAGGGTTCTTATGGCTACACCTTC. This sequence joins TRBV27 and TRBJ1-2; a weak D match, TRBD1 (5 bases). CDR3 size: 17 residues. In germline, CDR1 is MNHEY, CDR2 SMNVEV (reference sequence). Deletions cut 4 bases from V and 5 bases from J, with 23 bases between.

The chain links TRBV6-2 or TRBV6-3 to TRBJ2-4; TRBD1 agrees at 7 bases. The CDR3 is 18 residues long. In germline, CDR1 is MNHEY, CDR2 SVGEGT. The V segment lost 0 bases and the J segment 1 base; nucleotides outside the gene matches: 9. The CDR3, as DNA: TGTGCCAGCAGTTACTCAGAAACAGGGGTTCTCGCCAAAAACATTCAGTACTTC. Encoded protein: CASSYSETGVLAKNIQYF.

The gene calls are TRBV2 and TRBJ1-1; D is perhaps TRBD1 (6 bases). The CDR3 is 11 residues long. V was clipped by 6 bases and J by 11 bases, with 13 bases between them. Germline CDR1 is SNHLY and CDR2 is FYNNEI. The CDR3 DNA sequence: TGTGCCAGCAGCCTAGGGACAAATGCTTTCTTT. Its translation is CASSLGTNAFF. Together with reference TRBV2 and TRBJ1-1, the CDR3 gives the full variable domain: EPEVTQTPSHQVTQMGQEVILRCVPISNHLYFYWYRQILGQKVEFLVSFYNNEISEKSEIFDDQFSVERPDGSNFTLKIRSTKLEDSAMYFCASSLGTNAFFGQGTRLTVV.

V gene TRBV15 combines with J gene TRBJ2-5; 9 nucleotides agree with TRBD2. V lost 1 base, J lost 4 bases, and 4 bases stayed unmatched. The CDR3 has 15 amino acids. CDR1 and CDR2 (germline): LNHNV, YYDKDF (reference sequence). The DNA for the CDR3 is TGTGCCACCAGCAGAGCCCTACTAGCGGGAGAGACCCAGTACTTC. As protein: CATSRALLAGETQYF.

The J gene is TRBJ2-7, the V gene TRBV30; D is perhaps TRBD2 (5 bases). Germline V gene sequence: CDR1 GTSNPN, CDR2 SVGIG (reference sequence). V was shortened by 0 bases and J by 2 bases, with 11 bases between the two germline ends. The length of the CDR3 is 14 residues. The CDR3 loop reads CAWSVPGETYEQYF. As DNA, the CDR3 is TGTGCCTGGAGTGTACCCGGGGAAACCTACGAGCAGTACTTC. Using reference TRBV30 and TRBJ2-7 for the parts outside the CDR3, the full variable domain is SQTIHQWPATLVQPVGSPLSLECTVEGTSNPNLYWYRQAAGRGLQLLFYSVGIGQISSEVPQNLSASRPQDRQFILSSKKLLLSDSGFYLCAWSVPGETYEQYFGPGTRLTVT.

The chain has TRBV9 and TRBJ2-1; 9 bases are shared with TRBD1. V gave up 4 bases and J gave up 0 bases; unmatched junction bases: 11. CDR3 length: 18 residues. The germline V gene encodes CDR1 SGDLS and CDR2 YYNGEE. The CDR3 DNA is TGTGCCAGCAGCCCACGGACAGGGGCGCCAAGCTCCTACAATGAGCAGTTCTTC. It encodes CASSPRTGAPSSYNEQFF.

The CDR3 nucleotides are TGTGCCAGCAATCCGGGACAAAATCAGCCCCAGCATTTT. It encodes CASNPGQNQPQHF. The chain recombines TRBV6-5 with TRBJ1-5; the D gene is possibly TRBD1 (6 bases). This CDR3 is built from 13 residues. CDR1 is MNHEY and CDR2 is SVGAGI in the germline V gene. V lost 7 bases, J lost 4 bases, and 11 bases lay in between.

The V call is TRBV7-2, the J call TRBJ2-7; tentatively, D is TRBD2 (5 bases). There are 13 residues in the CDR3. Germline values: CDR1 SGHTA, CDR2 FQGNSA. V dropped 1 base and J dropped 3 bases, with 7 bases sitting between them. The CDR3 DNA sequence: TGTGCCAGCAGCTTAGGGACTTACTACGAGCAGTACTTC. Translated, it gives CASSLGTYYEQYF.

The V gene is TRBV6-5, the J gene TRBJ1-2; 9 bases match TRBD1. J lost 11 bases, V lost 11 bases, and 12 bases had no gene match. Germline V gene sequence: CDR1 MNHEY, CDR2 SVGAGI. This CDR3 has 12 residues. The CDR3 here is CAHTRDRVVYTF. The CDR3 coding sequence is TGTGCCCACACCCGGGACAGGGTAGTGTACACCTTC.

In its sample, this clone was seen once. In DNA, the CDR3 is TGTGCCAGCAGCAAAAAAAGGGGATGGCCCTACAATGAGCAGTTCTTC. Amino acid sequence: CASSKKRGWPYNEQFF. This chain connects TRBV21-1 to TRBJ2-1; no DNA check was done on the table's D call, TRBD1. TRBV21-1 is recorded as a pseudogene. CDR3 length: 16 residues.

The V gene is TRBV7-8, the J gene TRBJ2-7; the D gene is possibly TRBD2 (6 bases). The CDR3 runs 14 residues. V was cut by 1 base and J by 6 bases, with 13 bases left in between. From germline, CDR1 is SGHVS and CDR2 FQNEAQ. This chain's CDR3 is CASSLGGGIGEQYF. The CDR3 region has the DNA TGTGCCAGCAGCTTAGGAGGAGGGATCGGCGAGCAGTACTTC.

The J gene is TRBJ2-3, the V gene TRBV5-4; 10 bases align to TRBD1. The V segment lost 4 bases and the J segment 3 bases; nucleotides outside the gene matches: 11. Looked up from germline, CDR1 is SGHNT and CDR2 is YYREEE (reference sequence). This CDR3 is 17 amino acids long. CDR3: CASSTALTGGRTDTQYF. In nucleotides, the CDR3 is TGTGCCAGCAGCACCGCGTTGACAGGGGGCAGGACAGATACGCAGTATTTT.

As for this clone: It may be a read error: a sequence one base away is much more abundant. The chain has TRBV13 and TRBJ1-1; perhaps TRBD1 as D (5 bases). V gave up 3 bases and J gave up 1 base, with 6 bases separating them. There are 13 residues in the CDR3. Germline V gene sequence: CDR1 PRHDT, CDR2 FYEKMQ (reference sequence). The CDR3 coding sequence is TGTGCCAGCAGCTTCGACAGGAACACTGAAGCTTTCTTT. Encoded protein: CASSFDRNTEAFF.

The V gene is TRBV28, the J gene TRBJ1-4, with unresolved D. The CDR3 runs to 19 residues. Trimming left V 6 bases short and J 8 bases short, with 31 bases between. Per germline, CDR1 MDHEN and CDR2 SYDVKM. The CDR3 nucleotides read TGTGCCAGCAGGCGCCAGAGGGCGACCCCTACAAAGGGCAAAGAAAAACTGTTTTTT. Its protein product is CASRRQRATPTKGKEKLFF.

CDR3: CASSLEPGHHQPQHF. The CDR3 DNA sequence: TGCGCCAGCAGCTTGGAGCCGGGACATCATCAGCCCCAGCATTTT. The chain has TRBV5-1 and TRBJ1-5, with D possibly being TRBD1 (6 bases). Germline lookup yields CDR1 SGHRS and CDR2 YFSETQ. The CDR3 is 15 amino acids. Trimming removed 0 bases from V and 5 bases from J, with 12 bases in between. The full variable domain, rest sourced from reference TRBV5-1 and TRBJ1-5, is KAGVTQTPRYLIKTRGQQVTLSCSPISGHRSVSWYQQTPGQGLQFLFEYFSETQRNKGNFPGRFSGRQFSNSRSEMNVSTLELGDSALYLCASSLEPGHHQPQHFGDGTRLSIL.

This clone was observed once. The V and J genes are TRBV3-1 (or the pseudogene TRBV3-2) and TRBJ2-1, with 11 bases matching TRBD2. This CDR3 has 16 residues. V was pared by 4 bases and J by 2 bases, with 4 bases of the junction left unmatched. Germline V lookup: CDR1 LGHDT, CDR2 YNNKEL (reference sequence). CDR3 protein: CASSLRTSGPYNEQFF. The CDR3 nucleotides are TGTGCCAGCAGCCTCCGGACTAGCGGGCCCTACAATGAGCAGTTCTTC.

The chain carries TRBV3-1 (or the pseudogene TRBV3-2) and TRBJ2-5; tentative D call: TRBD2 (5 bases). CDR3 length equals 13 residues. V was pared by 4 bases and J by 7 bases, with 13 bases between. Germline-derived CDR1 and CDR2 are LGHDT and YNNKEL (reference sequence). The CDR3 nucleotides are TGTGCCAGCAGCCCCCGACGGGGAGTGACCCAGTACTTC. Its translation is CASSPRRGVTQYF.

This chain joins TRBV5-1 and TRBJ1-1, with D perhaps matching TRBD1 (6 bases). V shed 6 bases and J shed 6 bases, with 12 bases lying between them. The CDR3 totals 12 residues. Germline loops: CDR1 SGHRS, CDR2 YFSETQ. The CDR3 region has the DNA TGCGCCAGCACAGGCGGGGGCCCTGAAGCTTTCTTT. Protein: CASTGGGPEAFF.

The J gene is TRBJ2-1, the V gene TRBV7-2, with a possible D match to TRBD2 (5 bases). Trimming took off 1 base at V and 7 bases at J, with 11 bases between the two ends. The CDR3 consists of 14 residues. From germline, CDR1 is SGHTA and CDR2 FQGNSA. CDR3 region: CASSLDGGRNEQFF. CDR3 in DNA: TGTGCCAGCAGCTTAGACGGTGGGAGAAATGAGCAGTTCTTC.

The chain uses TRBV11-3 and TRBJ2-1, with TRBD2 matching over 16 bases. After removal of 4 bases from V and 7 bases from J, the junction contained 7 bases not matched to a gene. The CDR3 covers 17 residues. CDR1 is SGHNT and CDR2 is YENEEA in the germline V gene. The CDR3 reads CASSSGTSGRAGNEQFF. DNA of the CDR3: TGTGCCAGCAGCTCCGGGACTAGCGGGAGGGCTGGAAATGAGCAGTTCTTC. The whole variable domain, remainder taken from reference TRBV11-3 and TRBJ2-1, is EAGVVQSPRYKIIEKKQPVAFWCNPISGHNTLYWYLQNLGQGPELLIRYENEEAVDDSQLPKDRFSAERLKGVDSTLKIQPAELGDSAVYLCASSSGTSGRAGNEQFFGPGTRLTVL.

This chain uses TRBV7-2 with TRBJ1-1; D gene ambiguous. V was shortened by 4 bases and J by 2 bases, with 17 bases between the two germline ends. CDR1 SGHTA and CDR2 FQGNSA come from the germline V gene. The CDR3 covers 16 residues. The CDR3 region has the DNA TGTGCCAGCAGCTCGCAGTCCACAGTCATAAACACTGAAGCTTTCTTT. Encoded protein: CASSSQSTVINTEAFF.

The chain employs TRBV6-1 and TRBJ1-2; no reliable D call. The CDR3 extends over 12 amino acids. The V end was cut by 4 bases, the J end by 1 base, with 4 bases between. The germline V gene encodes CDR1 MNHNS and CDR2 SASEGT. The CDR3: CASSVLNYGYTF. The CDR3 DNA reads TGTGCCAGCAGTGTTCTTAACTATGGCTACACCTTC.

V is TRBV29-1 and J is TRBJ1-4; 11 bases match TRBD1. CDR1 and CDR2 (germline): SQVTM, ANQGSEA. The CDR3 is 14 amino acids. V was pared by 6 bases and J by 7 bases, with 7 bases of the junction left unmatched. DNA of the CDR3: TGCAGCGTCGGGACAGGGGGATTGATTGAAAAACTGTTTTTT. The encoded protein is CSVGTGGLIEKLFF. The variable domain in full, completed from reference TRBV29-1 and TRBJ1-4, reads SAVISQKPSRDICQRGTSLTIQCQVDSQVTMMFWYRQQPGQSLTLIATANQGSEATYESGFVIDKFPISRPNLTFSTLTVSNMSPEDSSIYLCSVGTGGLIEKLFFGSGTQLSVL.